This T cell receptor beta chain emerged from a study of blood T cell repertoires in COVID-19. The overall study: The United States, Italy and Spain supplied acute and convalescent COVID-19 samples.

The CDR3 spans 14 residues. Trimming removed 6 bases from V and 7 bases from J, with 19 bases in between. CDR1 SQVTM and CDR2 ANQGSEA come from the germline V gene. The repertoire was sequenced with immunoSEQ multiplex PCR; TCRdb's copy has only in-frame clones and lacks some. The sample yields around 380,000 clones, around 87% seen once. Participant ages covered about 18 to 100 years across about 22 US areas. Participant reports of clinical history set cohort assignment. The chain recombines TRBV29-1 with TRBJ2-1; D is possibly TRBD1 (6 bases). This TCR was sampled from a young man who had recovered from COVID-19. Sequenced input: PBMCs or T cells enriched from blood (not recorded which). CDR3: CSVGAGDLLNEQFF. CDR3 DNA sequence: TGCAGCGTGGGGGCAGGGGACCTCTTAAATGAGCAGTTCTTC.